This TCR beta chain was retrieved from a study of a mutant IDH1 vaccine in newly diagnosed glioma (dated by TCRdb to the early 2020s). About the full investigation: In the chemotherapy-containing groups, vaccination started alongside temozolomide cycles, whereas in patients who had radiotherapy alone it started 4-6 weeks after radiotherapy. Of the 32 patients who were treated, about 62% were male and approximately 40% were female, and the mean age was approximately 40 years. Before enrollment, patients had received standard therapy of radiotherapy alone, temozolomide alone, or radiochemotherapy with temozolomide; most received the combination. Visit V12 was the week-35 safety follow-up and visit V13 was the week-47 end of study. Six visits were used for peripheral blood collection: V03 (baseline), V05, V07, V10, V12 and V13. For exploratory analyses, some 24 treated patients had longitudinal TCRB deep sequencing done wherever samples were available. The study at large found these results: It was noted by the authors that analyses of patient blood samples could not be reproduced owing to sample limitations. Changes in the top peripheral T cell clonotypes picked up by TCRB sequencing did not appear to be linked to pseudoprogression. Immune responses induced by the vaccine were seen in around 93% of patients across multiple MHC alleles. Availability determined which PBMC samples were chosen for TCRB deep sequencing.

To prepare the library, the immunoSEQ multiplex PCR assay was applied. Rearranged TCR beta chain sequences were amplified using the hsTCRB Kit according to the manufacturer's protocol. Sequencing of TCRB libraries was carried out on an Illumina MiSeq. For the original study's pipeline: The proprietary platform of the kit vendor was used for demultiplexing, trimming and gene mapping. TCRdb took over this immuneACCESS table, retaining in-frame rearrangements with V and J assigned. Such tables are incomplete; in checked studies, under half of the missing clones stem from an unresolved V gene, and the remainder is unexplained. V, J and clone size were drawn from that table, and D and trimming were deduced from the DNA. The sample table holds tens of thousands of clones, of which about 81% were seen once. The ten largest clones take up around 4% of the sample. For this clone: Which antigen it targets is not known. Base qualities are not recorded, but no much larger clone differs from it by a single base.

The time point label, read with the paper, signifies: week 47, end of study. Each vaccine dose, consisting of 300 ug of a 20-mer mutant IDH1 peptide in Montanide, was administered subcutaneously with topical imiquimod. Patients received eight vaccinations in weeks 1, 3, 5, 7, 11, 15, 19 and 23, corresponding to visits V03 through V10. The donors had newly diagnosed IDH1-mutant astrocytomas of WHO grade 3 or 4 that showed loss of nuclear ATRX. The samples were drawn from NOA16, a multicentre, single-arm, open-label phase I trial in Germany that tested a mutant IDH1 peptide vaccine in humans for the first time. Genomic DNA for TCRB sequencing was isolated from EDTA blood with the DNeasy Blood and Tissue Kit. V sheds 8 bases and J sheds 5 bases, leaving 15 bases between their ends. Its CDR3 holds 13 amino acids, cysteine through phenylalanine. Only the CDR3 DNA is retained, 39 bases long and in frame from the first base. The CDR1 and CDR2 encoded by the germline V gene are ENHRY and SYGVKD.

This clonotype was sampled from a woman in her twenties or thirties with glioma. Some clones in this sample may be carry-over from other donors' samples. The sequence joins TRBV10-3 to TRBJ1-1; TRBD1 could be the D gene, as 6 bases match. The sample in question was PBMCs, obtained from a glioma patient whose treatment included an IDH1 peptide vaccine. The DNA sequence is TGTGCCATCGGACAGCGTTGGGAGACTGAAGCTTTCTTT. Its coded protein is CAIGQRWETEAFF.